This T cell receptor (beta chain) was observed in a study of control samples from healthy donors and cancer patients. Repertoires were generated with immunoSEQ multiplex PCR, while TCRdb's copy carries only in-frame clones and drops some. This sample yields about 46,000 clones, of which roughly 90% are seen a single time; roughly 42% belongs to the top ten. CDR3 length: 13 amino acids. Germline-derived CDR1 and CDR2 are DFQATT and SNEGSKA (reference sequence). V lost 3 bases and J 9 bases, leaving 15 bases between the germline ends. The genes are TRBV20-1 and TRBJ1-5, with D possibly TRBD1 on 5 matching bases. Sequencing was carried out using PBMCs. The source is a man aged 45-60 years with head and neck cancer. CDR3 coding DNA: TGCAGTGCTAGTATTCCCCCGGGGGGGCCCCAGCATTTT. Translating gives CSASIPPGGPQHF.